The rows below give T cell receptor beta chains drawn from one sample of a study of PD-L1 blockade in urothelial cancer. Generated by immunoSEQ multiplex PCR, the TCRdb table keeps only in-frame clones and is missing some. The data show tens of thousands of clones, around 80% seen once. The specimen was PBMCs, collected around atezolizumab (anti-PD-L1) treatment. These receptors came from a man in his 70s with urothelial cancer. Each CDR3 is given with its conserved first and last residue. Each record gives: J gene, clone size, D gene, V gene, CDR3 length, CDR3 DNA, CDR3 protein. A D gene is named only where the DNA matches it firmly. Expanded clones are given a class, and other clones once, few, many or no size at all.

J gene: TRBJ1-2
clone size: NA
D gene: TRBD1
V gene: TRBV5-6
CDR3 length: 16
CDR3 DNA: TGTGCCAGCAGCTTAACGCTAGACAGGGATTTCTATGGCTACACCTTC
CDR3 protein: CASSLTLDRDFYGYTF

J gene: TRBJ1-5
clone size: NA
D gene: NA
V gene: TRBV21-1
CDR3 length: 13
CDR3 DNA: TGTGCCAGCAGCAGATGTCCGGTTCGGCCCCAGCATTTT
CDR3 protein: CASSRCPVRPQHF

J gene: TRBJ2-2
clone size: NA
D gene: TRBD1
V gene: TRBV2
CDR3 length: 15
CDR3 DNA: TGTGCCAGCAATTTGGACAGGGTTAGGACCGGGGAGCTGTTTTTT
CDR3 protein: CASNLDRVRTGELFF

J gene: TRBJ2-5
clone size: NA
D gene: TRBD2
V gene: TRBV2
CDR3 length: 19
CDR3 DNA: TGTGCCAGCACTCTACCCGGTGGGCTAGCGGGAGCGGGCCAAGAGACCCAGTACTTC
CDR3 protein: CASTLPGGLAGAGQETQYF

J gene: TRBJ2-1
clone size: NA
D gene: NA
V gene: TRBV5-6
CDR3 length: 11
CDR3 DNA: TGTGCCAGCAGCTGGCTCAATGAGCAGTTCTTC
CDR3 protein: CASSWLNEQFF

J gene: TRBJ1-5
clone size: many
D gene: NA
V gene: TRBV6-1
CDR3 length: 16
CDR3 DNA: TGTGCCAGCAGTGACATAGGGGTATGGGGCAATCAGCCCCAGCATTTT
CDR3 protein: CASSDIGVWGNQPQHF

J gene: TRBJ1-2
clone size: NA
D gene: NA
V gene: TRBV7-2
CDR3 length: 14
CDR3 DNA: TGTGCCAGCAGCCCCCGACAGGCTAACTATGGCTACACCTTC
CDR3 protein: CASSPRQANYGYTF

J gene: TRBJ2-7
clone size: NA
D gene: TRBD2
V gene: TRBV27
CDR3 length: 17
CDR3 DNA: TGTGCCAGCAGTCCGGGGACTAGCGAATCTGGCCTCTACGAGCAGTACTTC
CDR3 protein: CASSPGTSESGLYEQYF

J gene: TRBJ2-7
clone size: few
D gene: NA
V gene: TRBV11-2
CDR3 length: 16
CDR3 DNA: TGTGCCAGCAGCTTAGGTCGAGGGACTGGCTCCTACGAGCAGTACTTC
CDR3 protein: CASSLGRGTGSYEQYF

J gene: TRBJ2-1
clone size: NA
D gene: TRBD1
V gene: TRBV7-2
CDR3 length: 16
CDR3 DNA: TGTGCCAGCAGTCCATCAGGGGCAGGGGGCTTAAATGAGCAGTTCTTC
CDR3 protein: CASSPSGAGGLNEQFF

J gene: TRBJ2-1
clone size: NA
D gene: TRBD2
V gene: TRBV4-3
CDR3 length: 16
CDR3 DNA: TGCGCCAGCAGCCAGGAACTAGCGGACCTCGTCAATGAGCAGTTCTTC
CDR3 protein: CASSQELADLVNEQFF

J gene: TRBJ2-2
clone size: NA
D gene: NA
V gene: TRBV11-2
CDR3 length: 15
CDR3 DNA: TGTGCCAGCAGCTTAGAAGAAGCGGCTACCGGGGAGCTGTTTTTT
CDR3 protein: CASSLEEAATGELFF

J gene: TRBJ2-1
clone size: NA
D gene: TRBD1
V gene: TRBV4-2
CDR3 length: 14
CDR3 DNA: TGTGCCAGCAGCCAAGAACAGGGGGCAGGTGAGCAGTTCTTC
CDR3 protein: CASSQEQGAGEQFF

J gene: TRBJ2-3
clone size: NA
D gene: NA
V gene: TRBV19
CDR3 length: 12
CDR3 DNA: TGTGCCAGTAGTACTGGGTCAGGTACGCAGTATTTT
CDR3 protein: CASSTGSGTQYF

J gene: TRBJ1-2
clone size: NA
D gene: NA
V gene: TRBV7-2
CDR3 length: 12
CDR3 DNA: TGTGCCAGCAGCTTCAGGGAGGGGGGCTACACCTTC
CDR3 protein: CASSFREGGYTF

J gene: TRBJ2-5
clone size: NA
D gene: NA
V gene: TRBV19
CDR3 length: 15
CDR3 DNA: TGTGCCAGTACTGCGACCAGGGGGGAGTGGGAGACCCAGTACTTC
CDR3 protein: CASTATRGEWETQYF

J gene: TRBJ2-7
clone size: NA
D gene: TRBD1
V gene: TRBV7-8
CDR3 length: 14
CDR3 DNA: TGTGCCAGCAGCTTATCGGACAGGGGTCATGAGCAGTACTTC
CDR3 protein: CASSLSDRGHEQYF

J gene: TRBJ2-1
clone size: NA
D gene: NA
V gene: TRBV5-1
CDR3 length: 14
CDR3 DNA: TGCGCCAGCAGCTTGGGGTCAGGGAACAATGAGCAGTTCTTC
CDR3 protein: CASSLGSGNNEQFF

J gene: TRBJ1-2
clone size: once
D gene: TRBD1
V gene: TRBV10-1
CDR3 length: 13
CDR3 DNA: TGCGCCAGCAGCCTGACAGGGGGCTACGGCTACACCTTC
CDR3 protein: CASSLTGGYGYTF

J gene: TRBJ2-4
clone size: few
D gene: TRBD2
V gene: TRBV19
CDR3 length: 19
CDR3 DNA: TGTGCCAGTAGTACCTTAGCGGGGGGCCAGAGCCGAGCCAAAAACATTCAGTACTTC
CDR3 protein: CASSTLAGGQSRAKNIQYF

J gene: TRBJ2-1
clone size: NA
D gene: NA
V gene: TRBV7-2
CDR3 length: 13
CDR3 DNA: TGTGCCAGCAGCCGAGACAGCTACAATGAGCAGTTCTTC
CDR3 protein: CASSRDSYNEQFF

J gene: TRBJ1-2
clone size: NA
D gene: NA
V gene: TRBV21-1
CDR3 length: 13
CDR3 DNA: TGTGCCAGCACGCCGGGACAGGGTAACGGCTACACCTTC
CDR3 protein: CASTPGQGNGYTF

J gene: TRBJ2-2
clone size: NA
D gene: NA
V gene: TRBV7-9
CDR3 length: 14
CDR3 DNA: TGTGCCAGCATCGAACCCGAGGTGGCCGGGGAGCTGTTTTTT
CDR3 protein: CASIEPEVAGELFF

J gene: TRBJ2-3
clone size: many
D gene: TRBD2
V gene: TRBV4-3
CDR3 length: 18
CDR3 DNA: TGCGCCAGCAGCCAAGCCCATATAGCGGGAGGGTCCACAGATACGCAGTATTTT
CDR3 protein: CASSQAHIAGGSTDTQYF

J gene: TRBJ2-5
clone size: NA
D gene: TRBD2
V gene: TRBV6-5
CDR3 length: 13
CDR3 DNA: TGTGCCAGCAAGGTAGCGGGATGGGAGACCCAGTACTTC
CDR3 protein: CASKVAGWETQYF

J gene: TRBJ1-1
clone size: NA
D gene: NA
V gene: TRBV9
CDR3 length: 16
CDR3 DNA: TGTGCCAGCAGCGTAGCCCCAGGACACCCCGTGGGTGAAGCTTTCTTT
CDR3 protein: CASSVAPGHPVGEAFF

J gene: TRBJ2-1
clone size: NA
D gene: TRBD2
V gene: TRBV11-3
CDR3 length: 13
CDR3 DNA: TGTGCCAGCAGCTCCCGGGGGGACAATGAGCAGTTCTTC
CDR3 protein: CASSSRGDNEQFF